The 9 T cell receptor beta chains listed next were all sequenced from one sample in a study of response to subunit inactivated influenza vaccine. TCRdb called the RT-PCR reads again in MiXCR, with one record for every CDR3 protein. The sample includes approximately 500,000 distinct CDR3 sequences, roughly 13% seen only once; the top ten take roughly 14%. The sequences come from PBMCs from blood, collected 40 to 50 days after vaccination. The origin of the receptors is a middle-aged man who received an inactivated influenza vaccine.

This clonotype was counted a few times. CDR3 coding DNA: TGTGCCAGCAGTTCACAGGGGACTAGCGTGGGGGTGAATACGCAGTATTTT. Translated, it gives CASSSQGTSVGVNTQYF. The chain links TRBV6-5 to TRBJ2-3, with 10 bases fitting TRBD2. This CDR3 is built from 17 residues. Germline CDR1 is MNHEY and CDR2 is SVGAGI. V gave up 4 bases and J gave up 7 bases; unmatched junction bases: 14.

The table lists this clonotype with many counts. DNA of the CDR3: TGTGCCAGCAGTCAGTACCGGGACAGGTACACAGATACGCAGTATTTT. Translated: CASSQYRDRYTDTQYF. This chain uses TRBV6-1 with TRBJ2-3; 8 nucleotides agree with TRBD1. The CDR3 is 16 amino acids. Losses at the gene ends were 5 bases for V and 2 bases for J; bases not matched to a gene: 9. Germline assignment: CDR1 MNHNS and CDR2 SASEGT.

This chain links TRBV9 with TRBJ1-1; weak D call: TRBD1 (6 bases). Per the germline V gene, CDR1 is SGDLS and CDR2 is YYNGEE. The CDR3 covers 14 residues. Trimming shortened V by 0 bases and J by 1 base, and 7 bases separated the two germline ends. The CDR3 here is CASSVAQGNTEAFF. DNA of the CDR3: TGTGCCAGCAGCGTAGCACAGGGGAACACTGAAGCTTTCTTT.

This clonotype was counted only a few times. V is TRBV16 and J is TRBJ1-2, with D possibly matching TRBD1 (6 bases). With 3 bases removed from V and 3 bases from J, the gap between germline ends came to 11 bases. The CDR3 covers 14 residues. Germline loops: CDR1 KGHSY, CDR2 FQNENV. The CDR3 protein is CASSQQGNDYGYTF. The CDR3, as DNA: TGTGCCAGCAGCCAGCAGGGGAATGACTATGGCTACACCTTC.

Notes on this clonotype: The junction does not match germline at one end; this may be a read error. The genes are TRBV7-2 and TRBJ2-3; D is uncertain. Germline CDR1 is SGHTA and CDR2 is FQGNSA. The CDR3 runs 17 residues. CDR3 sequence: CANSLARNPASADTQYF. The CDR3 DNA reads as TGTGCCAACAGCTTAGCTCGAAACCCCGCTTCGGCAGATACGCAGTATTTT.

This clonotype showed up many times. The chain has TRBV7-9 and TRBJ2-1; D may be TRBD1 (5 bases). V dropped 5 bases and J dropped 7 bases, with 12 bases sitting between them. The length of the CDR3 is 13 residues. Germline CDR1 SEHNR, CDR2 FQNEAQ (reference sequence). CDR3 coding DNA: TGTGCCAGCAGCCCGATACAGGAGAATGAGCAGTTCTTC. Amino acids: CASSPIQENEQFF.

This clonotype turned up a few times. V and J are TRBV9 and TRBJ2-1; TRBD1 matches at 10 bases. Trimming took 7 bases from V and 6 from J; bases not matched to a gene: 7. CDR1 and CDR2 (germline): SGDLS, YYNGEE. This CDR3 contains 14 residues. CDR3 sequence (DNA): TGTGCCAGCGGGACAGGGGCAGCCTTCAATGAGCAGTTCTTC. Translated: CASGTGAAFNEQFF.

V gene TRBV4-3 combines with J gene TRBJ2-3; weak D call: TRBD2 (6 bases). Deletions cut 3 bases from V and 2 bases from J, with 15 bases between. The CDR3 extends over 16 amino acids. Germline V lookup: CDR1 LGHNA, CDR2 YSLEER. CDR3 in amino acids: CASSQGLYHLTDTQYF. CDR3 DNA sequence: TGCGCCAGCAGCCAGGGACTTTACCACCTCACAGATACGCAGTATTTT.

A few counts support this clonotype. The chain links TRBV12-3 or TRBV12-4 to TRBJ2-2; D not resolved. Trimming shortened V by 7 bases and J by 0 bases, and 9 bases separated the two germline ends. The CDR3 has 14 residues. This chain's CDR3 is CASTTASNTGELFF. For the CDR3, the DNA is TGTGCCAGCACCACAGCGTCGAACACCGGGGAGCTGTTTTTT.